The clone carrying this T cell receptor (beta chain) was counted between two and nine times. These data come from a study of T cells after yellow fever vaccination. Study at large: Fractions containing few cells were prepared with SMART-Seq v4 Ultra Low Input.

TCRdb re-called the 5' RACE reads through MiXCR, storing one row per CDR3 protein. The table shows some 300,000 distinct CDR3 sequences, with 8.1% occurring only once. The CDR3 is 13 amino acids. V was pared by 3 bases and J by 2 bases, with 8 bases between. CDR1 is SGHDN, CDR2 FVKESK, per germline. The receptor was derived from a man aged 18-30 years who received the YFV17D yellow fever vaccine. The V and J genes are TRBV14 and TRBJ2-7; D not certain. This specimen was PBMCs, taken more than 40 days after the first yellow fever vaccination. The CDR3 DNA follows: TGTGCCAGCAGCCATGCGGTTACCTACGAGCAGTACTTC. This gives the protein CASSHAVTYEQYF.